These 2 T cell receptor beta chains originate from one sample sequenced in a study of blood T cell repertoires in COVID-19. Assay: immunoSEQ multiplex PCR; the TCRdb copy retains only in-frame clones and omits some. Of 200,000 to 250,000 clones in the sample, 70% to 85% were seen once. The sequencing input was PBMCs or T cells enriched from blood (not recorded which). The origin of the receptors is a woman between 40 and 50 years old with acute COVID-19.

The chain links TRBV5-4 to TRBJ1-1; D may be TRBD1 (5 bases). V shed 0 bases and J shed 7 bases, with 7 bases lying between them. The germline V gene has CDR1 SGHNT and CDR2 YYREEE (reference sequence). CDR3 length equals 12 residues. The CDR3 loop reads CASSLDQGEAFF. CDR3 sequence (DNA): TGTGCCAGCAGCTTGGATCAGGGTGAAGCTTTCTTT.

The chain employs TRBV7-8 and TRBJ1-2, with D possibly TRBD1 on 5 matching bases. The CDR3 loop spans 12 amino acids. The V end was cut by 5 bases, the J end by 10 bases, with 14 bases between. Germline V gene sequence: CDR1 SGHVS, CDR2 FQNEAQ. The CDR3 DNA is TGTGCCAGCAGCCAGACAGTATCGGACTACACCTTC. Its translation: CASSQTVSDYTF.